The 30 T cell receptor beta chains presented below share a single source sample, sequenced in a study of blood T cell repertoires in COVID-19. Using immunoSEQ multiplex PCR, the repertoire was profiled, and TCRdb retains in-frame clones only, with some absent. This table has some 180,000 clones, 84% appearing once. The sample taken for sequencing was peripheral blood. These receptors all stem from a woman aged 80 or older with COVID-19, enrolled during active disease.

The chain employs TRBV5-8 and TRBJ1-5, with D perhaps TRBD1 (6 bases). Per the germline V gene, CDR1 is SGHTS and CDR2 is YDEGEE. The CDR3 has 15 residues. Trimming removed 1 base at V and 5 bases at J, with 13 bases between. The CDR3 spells CASSLWGLGDQPQHF. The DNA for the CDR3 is TGTGCCAGCAGCTTGTGGGGGCTTGGGGATCAGCCCCAGCATTTT.

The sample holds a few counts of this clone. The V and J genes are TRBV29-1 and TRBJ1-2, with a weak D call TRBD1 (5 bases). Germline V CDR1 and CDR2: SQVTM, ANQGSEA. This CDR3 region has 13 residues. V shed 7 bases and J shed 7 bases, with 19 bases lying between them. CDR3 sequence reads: CSAGRRERSGYTF. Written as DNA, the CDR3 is TGCAGCGCGGGACGGCGGGAGAGGAGTGGCTACACCTTC.

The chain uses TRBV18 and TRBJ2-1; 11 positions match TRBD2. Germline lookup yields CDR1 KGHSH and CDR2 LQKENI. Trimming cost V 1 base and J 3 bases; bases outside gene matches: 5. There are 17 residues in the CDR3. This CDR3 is CASSPLAGGGFYNEQFF. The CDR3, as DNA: TGTGCCAGCTCACCACTAGCGGGAGGGGGTTTCTACAATGAGCAGTTCTTC.

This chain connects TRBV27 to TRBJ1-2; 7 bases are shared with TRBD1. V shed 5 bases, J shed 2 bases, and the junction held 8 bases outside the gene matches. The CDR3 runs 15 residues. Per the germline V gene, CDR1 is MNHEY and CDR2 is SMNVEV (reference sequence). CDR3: CASSIQGRENYGYTF. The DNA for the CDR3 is TGTGCCAGCAGTATACAGGGGCGAGAAAACTATGGCTACACCTTC.

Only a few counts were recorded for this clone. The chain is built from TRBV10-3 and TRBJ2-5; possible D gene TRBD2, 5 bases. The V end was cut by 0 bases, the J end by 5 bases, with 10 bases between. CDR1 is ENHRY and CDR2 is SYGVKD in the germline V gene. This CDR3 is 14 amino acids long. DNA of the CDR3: TGTGCCATCAGTGAGTCGAGGGATGGGGAGACCCAGTACTTC. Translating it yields CAISESRDGETQYF.

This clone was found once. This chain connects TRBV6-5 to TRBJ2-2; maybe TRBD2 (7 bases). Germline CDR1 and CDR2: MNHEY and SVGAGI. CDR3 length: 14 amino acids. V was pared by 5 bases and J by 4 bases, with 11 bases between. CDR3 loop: CASSKGGATGELFF. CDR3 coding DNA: TGTGCCAGCAGTAAGGGGGGGGCCACCGGGGAGCTGTTTTTT.

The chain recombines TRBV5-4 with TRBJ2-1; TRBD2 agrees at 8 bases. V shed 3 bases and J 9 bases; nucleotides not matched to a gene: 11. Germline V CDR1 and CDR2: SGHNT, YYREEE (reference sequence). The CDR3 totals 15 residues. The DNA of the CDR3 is TGTGCCAGCAGCTCCCTTAGGGGCGGGGGGAGTGAGCAGTTCTTC. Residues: CASSSLRGGGSEQFF.

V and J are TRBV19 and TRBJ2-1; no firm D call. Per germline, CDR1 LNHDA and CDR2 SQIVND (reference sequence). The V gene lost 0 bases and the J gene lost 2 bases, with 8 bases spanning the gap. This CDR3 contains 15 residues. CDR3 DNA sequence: TGTGCCAGTAGTATAGACGAAGCGACCTACAATGAGCAGTTCTTC. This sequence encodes CASSIDEATYNEQFF.

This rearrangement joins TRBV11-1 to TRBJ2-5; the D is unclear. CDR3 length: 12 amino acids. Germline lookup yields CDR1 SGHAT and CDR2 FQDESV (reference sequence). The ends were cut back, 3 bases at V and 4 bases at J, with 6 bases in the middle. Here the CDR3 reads CASSFPVETQYF. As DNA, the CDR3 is TGTGCCAGCAGCTTTCCGGTAGAGACCCAGTACTTC.

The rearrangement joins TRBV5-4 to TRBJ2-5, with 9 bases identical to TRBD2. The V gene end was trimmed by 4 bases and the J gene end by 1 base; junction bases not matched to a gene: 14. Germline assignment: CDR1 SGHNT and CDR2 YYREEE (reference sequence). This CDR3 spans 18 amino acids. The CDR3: CASSPVVRGGWSQETQYF. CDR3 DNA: TGTGCCAGCAGCCCCGTCGTGCGGGGGGGCTGGTCCCAAGAGACCCAGTACTTC. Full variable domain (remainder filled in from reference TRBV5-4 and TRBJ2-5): ETGVTQSPTHLIKTRGQQVTLRCSSQSGHNTVSWYQQALGQGPQFIFQYYREEENGRGNFPPRFSGLQFPNYSSELNVNALELDDSALYLCASSPVVRGGWSQETQYFGPGTRLLVL.

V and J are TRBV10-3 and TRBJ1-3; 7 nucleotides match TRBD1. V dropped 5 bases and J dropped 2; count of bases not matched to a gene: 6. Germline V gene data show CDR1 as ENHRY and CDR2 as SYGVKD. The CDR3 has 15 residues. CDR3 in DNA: TGTGCCATCAGTAGAACAGGGGCCACTGGAAACACCATATATTTT. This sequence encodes CAISRTGATGNTIYF.

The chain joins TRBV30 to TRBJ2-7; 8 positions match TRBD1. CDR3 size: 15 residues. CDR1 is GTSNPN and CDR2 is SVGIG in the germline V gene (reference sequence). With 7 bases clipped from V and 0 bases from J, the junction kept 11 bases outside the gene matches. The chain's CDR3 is CASQDRGLSSYEQYF. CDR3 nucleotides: TGTGCCTCTCAAGACAGGGGTTTGAGCTCCTACGAGCAGTACTTC.

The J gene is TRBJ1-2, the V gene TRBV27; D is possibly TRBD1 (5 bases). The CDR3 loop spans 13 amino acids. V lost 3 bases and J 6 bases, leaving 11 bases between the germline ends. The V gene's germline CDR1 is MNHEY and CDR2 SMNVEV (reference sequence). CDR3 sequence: CASSFGRGDGYTF. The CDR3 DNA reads TGTGCCAGCAGTTTCGGGAGGGGAGATGGCTACACCTTC.

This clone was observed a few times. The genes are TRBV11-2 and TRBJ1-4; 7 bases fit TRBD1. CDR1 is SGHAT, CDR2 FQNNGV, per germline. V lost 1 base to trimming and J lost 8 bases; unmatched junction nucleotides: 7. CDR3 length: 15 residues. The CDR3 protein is CASSLGGTAQEKLFF. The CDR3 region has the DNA TGTGCCAGCAGCTTAGGAGGGACAGCCCAAGAAAAACTGTTTTTT. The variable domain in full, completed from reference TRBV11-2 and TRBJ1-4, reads EAGVAQSPRYKIIEKRQSVAFWCNPISGHATLYWYQQILGQGPKLLIQFQNNGVVDDSQLPKDRFSAERLKGVDSTLKIQPAKLEDSAVYLCASSLGGTAQEKLFFGSGTQLSVL.

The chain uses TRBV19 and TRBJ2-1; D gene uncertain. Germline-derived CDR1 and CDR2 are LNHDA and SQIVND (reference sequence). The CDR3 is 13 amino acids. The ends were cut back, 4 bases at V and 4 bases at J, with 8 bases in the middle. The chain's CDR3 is CASSSNSYNEQFF. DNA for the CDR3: TGTGCCAGTAGTAGTAACTCTTACAATGAGCAGTTCTTC.

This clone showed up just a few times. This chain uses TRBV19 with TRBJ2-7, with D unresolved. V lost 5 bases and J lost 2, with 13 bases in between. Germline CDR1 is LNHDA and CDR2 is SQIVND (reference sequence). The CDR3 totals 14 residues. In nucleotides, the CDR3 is TGTGCCAGTAGTTGGTCAGGAACTCCCTACGAGCAGTACTTC. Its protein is CASSWSGTPYEQYF. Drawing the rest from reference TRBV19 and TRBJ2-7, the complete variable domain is DGGITQSPKYLFRKEGQNVTLSCEQNLNHDAMYWYRQDPGQGLRLIYYSQIVNDFQKGDIAEGYSVSREKKESFPLTVTSAQKNPTAFYLCASSWSGTPYEQYFGPGTRLTVT.

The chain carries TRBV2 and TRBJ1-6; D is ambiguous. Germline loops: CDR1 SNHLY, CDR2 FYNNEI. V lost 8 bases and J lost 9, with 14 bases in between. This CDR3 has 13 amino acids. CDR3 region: CASQTDSGSPLHF. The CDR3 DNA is TGTGCCAGCCAAACGGACTCGGGTTCACCCCTCCACTTT.

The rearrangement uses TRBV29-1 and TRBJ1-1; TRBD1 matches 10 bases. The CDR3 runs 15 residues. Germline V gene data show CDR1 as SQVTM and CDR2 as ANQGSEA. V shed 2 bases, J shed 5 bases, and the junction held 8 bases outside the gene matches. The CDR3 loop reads CSVEHETGGLTEAFF. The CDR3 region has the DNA TGCAGCGTTGAACACGAGACAGGGGGCTTGACTGAAGCTTTCTTT.

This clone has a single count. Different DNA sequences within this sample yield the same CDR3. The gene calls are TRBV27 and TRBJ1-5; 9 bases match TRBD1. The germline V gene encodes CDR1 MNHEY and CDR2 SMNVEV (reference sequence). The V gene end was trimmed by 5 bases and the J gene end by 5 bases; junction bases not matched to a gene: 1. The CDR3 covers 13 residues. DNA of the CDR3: TGTGCCAGCAGTCGGGACAGGGATCAGCCCCAGCATTTT. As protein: CASSRDRDQPQHF.

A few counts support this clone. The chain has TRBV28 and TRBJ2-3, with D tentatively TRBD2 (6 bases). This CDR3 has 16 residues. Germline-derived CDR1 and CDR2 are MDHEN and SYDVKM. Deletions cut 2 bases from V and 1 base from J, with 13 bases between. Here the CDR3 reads CASSLLPGAGTDTQYF. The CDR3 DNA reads TGTGCCAGCAGTTTACTTCCGGGAGCAGGCACAGATACGCAGTATTTT.

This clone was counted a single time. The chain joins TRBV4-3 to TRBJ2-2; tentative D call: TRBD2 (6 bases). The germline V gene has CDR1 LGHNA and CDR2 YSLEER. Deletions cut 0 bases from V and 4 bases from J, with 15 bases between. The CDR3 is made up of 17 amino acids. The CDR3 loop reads CASSQDVGRGGTGELFF. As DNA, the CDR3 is TGCGCCAGCAGCCAAGATGTGGGGCGGGGTGGCACCGGGGAGCTGTTTTTT.

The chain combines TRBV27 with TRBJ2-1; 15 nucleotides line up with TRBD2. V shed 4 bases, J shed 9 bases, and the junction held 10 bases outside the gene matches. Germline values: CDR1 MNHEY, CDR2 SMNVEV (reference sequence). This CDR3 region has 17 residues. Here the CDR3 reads CASSYSRTSGRAGEQFF. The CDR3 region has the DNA TGTGCCAGCAGTTATTCCCGGACTAGCGGGAGGGCCGGTGAGCAGTTCTTC.

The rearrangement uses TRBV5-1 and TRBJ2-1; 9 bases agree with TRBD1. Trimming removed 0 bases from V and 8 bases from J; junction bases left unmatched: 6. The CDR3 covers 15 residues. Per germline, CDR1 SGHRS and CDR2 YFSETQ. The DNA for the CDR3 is TGCGCCAGCAGCTTGGAGGGACAGGGTCTTGATGAGCAGTTCTTC. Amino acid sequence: CASSLEGQGLDEQFF.

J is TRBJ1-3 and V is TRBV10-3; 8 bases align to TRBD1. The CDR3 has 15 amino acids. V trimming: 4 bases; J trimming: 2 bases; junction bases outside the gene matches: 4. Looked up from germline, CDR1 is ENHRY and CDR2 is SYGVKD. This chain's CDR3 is CAISVSGGTGNTIYF. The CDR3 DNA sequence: TGTGCCATCAGTGTTTCAGGGGGCACTGGAAACACCATATATTTT.

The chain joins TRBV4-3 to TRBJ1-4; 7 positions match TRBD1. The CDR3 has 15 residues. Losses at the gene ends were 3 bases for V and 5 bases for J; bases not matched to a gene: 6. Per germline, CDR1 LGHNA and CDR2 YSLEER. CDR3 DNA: TGCGCCAGCAGCCACGGACAGGCCAGGAATGAAAAACTGTTTTTT. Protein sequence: CASSHGQARNEKLFF.

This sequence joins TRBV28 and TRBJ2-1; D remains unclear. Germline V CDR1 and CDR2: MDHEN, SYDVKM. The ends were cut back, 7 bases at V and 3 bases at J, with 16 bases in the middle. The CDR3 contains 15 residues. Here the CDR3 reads CASTPPGYLYNEQFF. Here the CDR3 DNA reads TGTGCCAGCACCCCACCGGGTTACCTCTACAATGAGCAGTTCTTC.

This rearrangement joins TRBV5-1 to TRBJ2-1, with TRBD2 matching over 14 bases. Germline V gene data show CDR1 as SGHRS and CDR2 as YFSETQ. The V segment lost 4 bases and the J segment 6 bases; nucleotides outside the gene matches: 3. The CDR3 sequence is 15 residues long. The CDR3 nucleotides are TGCGCCAGCAGCATCGGGACTAGCGGGAGCAATGAGCAGTTCTTC. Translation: CASSIGTSGSNEQFF.

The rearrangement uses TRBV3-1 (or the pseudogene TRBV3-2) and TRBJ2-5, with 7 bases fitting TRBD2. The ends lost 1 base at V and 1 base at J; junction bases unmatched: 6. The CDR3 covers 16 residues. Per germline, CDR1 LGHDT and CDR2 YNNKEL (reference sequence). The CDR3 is CASSQVRGEGQETQYF. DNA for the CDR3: TGTGCCAGCAGCCAAGTACGGGGGGAGGGCCAAGAGACCCAGTACTTC.

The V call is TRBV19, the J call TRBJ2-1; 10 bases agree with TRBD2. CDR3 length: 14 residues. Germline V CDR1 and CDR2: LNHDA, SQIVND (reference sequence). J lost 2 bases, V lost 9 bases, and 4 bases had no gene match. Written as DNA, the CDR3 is TGTGCCAGCTTAAGCGGGAGGGCCTACAATGAGCAGTTCTTC. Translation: CASLSGRAYNEQFF.

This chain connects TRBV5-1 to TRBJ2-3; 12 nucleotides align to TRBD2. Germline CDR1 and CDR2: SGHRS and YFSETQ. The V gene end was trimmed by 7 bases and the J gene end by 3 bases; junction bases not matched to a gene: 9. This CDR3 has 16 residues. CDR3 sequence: CASQTLAGGGTDTQYF. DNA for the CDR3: TGCGCCAGCCAGACACTAGCGGGAGGTGGGACAGATACGCAGTATTTT.